These 20 T cell receptor beta chains came from one sample sequenced in a study of blood T cell repertoires in COVID-19. Some clones are missing from TCRdb's copy, which holds only in-frame ones; the method was immunoSEQ multiplex PCR. The top ten clones hold roughly 7.4% of a sample with 540,000 or so clones, 85% to 90% of them seen once. Sequenced sample: peripheral blood. The receptor set was obtained from a woman aged 45-65 years with COVID-19, enrolled during active disease.

This clone came up a few times. The CDR3 region is CASSDSSGNTIYF. CDR3 DNA: TGTGCCAGCAGTGACAGCTCTGGAAACACCATATATTTT. This chain links TRBV12-3 or TRBV12-4 with TRBJ1-3, with D possibly matching TRBD1 (5 bases). The V gene lost 5 bases and the J gene lost 0 bases, with 5 bases spanning the gap. This CDR3 is 13 amino acids long.

V gene TRBV30 combines with J gene TRBJ1-3; D is uncertain. This CDR3 has 10 residues. The V gene's germline CDR1 is GTSNPN and CDR2 SVGIG (reference sequence). V dropped 4 bases and J dropped 4 bases, with 2 bases sitting between them. The CDR3, as DNA: TGTGCCTGGACAGGAAACACCATATATTTT. Amino acids: CAWTGNTIYF.

The chain couples TRBV6-1 to TRBJ2-1, with 11 nucleotides matching TRBD1. Germline V gene lookup returns CDR1 MNHNS and CDR2 SASEGT. This CDR3 is 11 amino acids long. Losses at the gene ends were 9 bases for V and 16 bases for J; bases not matched to a gene: 8. The CDR3 protein is CASITGTGGFF. For the CDR3, the DNA is TGTGCCAGTATAACCGGGACAGGGGGTTTCTTC.

The rearrangement joins TRBV18 to TRBJ2-1; 9 nucleotides line up with TRBD2. V lost 3 bases to trimming and J lost 6 bases; unmatched junction nucleotides: 6. CDR3 length: 15 amino acids. Germline lookup yields CDR1 KGHSH and CDR2 LQKENI. CDR3 DNA sequence: TGTGCCAGCTCACCTCAGCGGGGGGCCGCCAATGAGCAGTTCTTC. The encoded protein is CASSPQRGAANEQFF.

The chain joins TRBV20-1 to TRBJ2-5, with D possibly matching TRBD2 (5 bases). CDR1 and CDR2 (germline): DFQATT, SNEGSKA (reference sequence). The CDR3 extends over 15 amino acids. Trimming stripped 3 bases from V and 1 base from J, with 15 bases between. Here the CDR3 reads CSASLSGAAQETQYF. DNA of the CDR3: TGCAGTGCTAGTTTGTCTGGAGCGGCCCAAGAGACCCAGTACTTC.

This chain joins TRBV6-5 and TRBJ1-1, with D uncertain. This CDR3 comprises 14 residues. Germline-derived CDR1 and CDR2 are MNHEY and SVGAGI. V was clipped by 4 bases and J by 0 bases, with 9 bases between them. DNA for the CDR3: TGTGCCAGCAGTTCCCTAGCGGTGAACACTGAAGCTTTCTTT. Translating gives CASSSLAVNTEAFF.

The CDR3 bases are TGTGCCAGCAGCTCCCCGGGGAGGCCTGGCGGAACCGGGGAGCTGTTTTTT. Translation: CASSSPGRPGGTGELFF. This chain joins TRBV11-2 and TRBJ2-2; D is perhaps TRBD2 (6 bases). Deletions cut 4 bases from V and 5 bases from J, with 20 bases between. The CDR3 length is 17 residues. From germline, CDR1 is SGHAT and CDR2 FQNNGV.

V and J are TRBV11-2 and TRBJ1-2; 10 nucleotides line up with TRBD1. This CDR3 is built from 18 residues. The trim removed 1 base at V and 4 bases at J, leaving 12 bases unmatched. Germline CDR1 SGHAT, CDR2 FQNNGV. The CDR3 DNA reads as TGTGCCAGCAGCTTAGCCCTTTTGACGACAGGGGGCTCCTATGGCTACACCTTC. Translated: CASSLALLTTGGSYGYTF. Using reference TRBV11-2 and TRBJ1-2 for the parts outside the CDR3, the full variable domain is EAGVAQSPRYKIIEKRQSVAFWCNPISGHATLYWYQQILGQGPKLLIQFQNNGVVDDSQLPKDRFSAERLKGVDSTLKIQPAKLEDSAVYLCASSLALLTTGGSYGYTFGSGTRLTVV.

The chain links TRBV4-1 to TRBJ1-4; 9 bases fit TRBD1. The CDR3 totals 15 residues. The germline V gene encodes CDR1 MGHRA and CDR2 YSYEKL. V shed 4 bases and J 7 bases; nucleotides not matched to a gene: 7. DNA of the CDR3: TGCGCCAGCAGCCGCCCGGGACAGGGAGGTGAAAAACTGTTTTTT. Translated: CASSRPGQGGEKLFF.

The chain recombines TRBV9 with TRBJ2-1; TRBD1 matches 7 bases. The V gene's germline CDR1 is SGDLS and CDR2 YYNGEE. Trimming removed 2 bases from V and 5 bases from J; junction bases left unmatched: 13. CDR3 length: 17 residues. The CDR3 nucleotides read TGTGCCAGCAGCGTCCAGGGGGTTTCGCCAATTAACAATGAGCAGTTCTTC. This encodes CASSVQGVSPINNEQFF.

The CDR3 bases are TGTGCCAGCAGCCTGGGGGCTGTGAGAAATGAAAAACTGTTTTTT. Translated, it gives CASSLGAVRNEKLFF. J is TRBJ1-4 and V is TRBV11-2; D might be TRBD1 (6 bases). Germline-derived CDR1 and CDR2 are SGHAT and FQNNGV. The V end was cut by 5 bases, the J end by 5 bases, with 15 bases between. The CDR3 runs to 15 residues.

The V gene is TRBV18, the J gene TRBJ1-5; TRBD1 aligns across 7 bases. V lost 4 bases to trimming and J lost 2 bases; unmatched junction nucleotides: 8. This CDR3 has 16 amino acids. Germline CDR1 KGHSH, CDR2 LQKENI. CDR3 coding DNA: TGTGCCAGCTCACAGGACAGGCCCCGGGGCAATCAGCCCCAGCATTTT. This codes for CASSQDRPRGNQPQHF.

The chain recombines TRBV28 with TRBJ1-3; 11 bases map to TRBD1. Germline assignment: CDR1 MDHEN and CDR2 SYDVKM. Trimming took 5 bases from V and 3 from J; bases not matched to a gene: 0. The CDR3 runs to 14 residues. CDR3 sequence reads: CASSGTGGGNTIYF. The CDR3 DNA reads as TGTGCCAGCAGTGGGACAGGGGGTGGAAACACCATATATTTT.

V is TRBV19 and J is TRBJ1-4; D might be TRBD1 (5 bases). V was clipped by 5 bases and J by 8 bases, with 18 bases between them. The CDR3 is 15 residues long. Germline CDR1 reads LNHDA; CDR2 reads SQIVND (reference sequence). The CDR3 here is CASSPRGPWGEKLFF. The CDR3 bases are TGTGCCAGTAGTCCCCGTGGGCCTTGGGGCGAAAAACTGTTTTTT.

The rearrangement joins TRBV11-2 to TRBJ2-1, with D unresolved. The ends were cut back, 1 base at V and 10 bases at J, with 11 bases in the middle. The CDR3 length is 13 residues. Germline V gene sequence: CDR1 SGHAT, CDR2 FQNNGV. CDR3 sequence (DNA): TGTGCCAGCAGCTTAGGAGATGTGTGGGAGCAGTTCTTC. This codes for CASSLGDVWEQFF.

The chain couples TRBV6-1 to TRBJ2-3; 8 bases are shared with TRBD2. The V gene end was trimmed by 3 bases and the J gene end by 5 bases; junction bases not matched to a gene: 7. CDR3 length: 15 residues. Germline values: CDR1 MNHNS, CDR2 SASEGT. CDR3 protein: CASSELAGPGDTQYF. The DNA for the CDR3 is TGTGCCAGCAGTGAGTTAGCGGGGCCCGGAGATACGCAGTATTTT.

This sequence joins TRBV5-8 and TRBJ1-2, with no clear D. Germline assignment: CDR1 SGHTS and CDR2 YDEGEE. The CDR3 extends over 17 amino acids. V was cut by 4 bases and J by 0 bases, with 19 bases left in between. In DNA, the CDR3 is TGTGCCAGCAGCCCGGTGGACTCCCTACTGTCTAACTATGGCTACACCTTC. This encodes CASSPVDSLLSNYGYTF.

The V call is TRBV2, the J call TRBJ1-4; possibly TRBD1 for D (5 bases). In germline, CDR1 is SNHLY, CDR2 FYNNEI. V was trimmed by 5 bases and J by 5 bases, leaving 15 bases between them. CDR3 length equals 15 residues. CDR3 coding DNA: TGTGCCAGCAGTCGCGGCAGGGCTGACAATGAAAAACTGTTTTTT. It encodes CASSRGRADNEKLFF.

CDR3 sequence: CASSLIAGGPNYEQYF. DNA of the CDR3: TGTGCCAGCAGTCTGATAGCGGGGGGGCCAAATTACGAGCAGTACTTC. The rearrangement links TRBV3-1 (or the pseudogene TRBV3-2) to TRBJ2-7; 11 positions match TRBD2. Germline V gene sequence: CDR1 LGHDT, CDR2 YNNKEL (reference sequence). The CDR3 sequence is 16 residues long. V shed 6 bases, J shed 4 bases, and the junction held 11 bases outside the gene matches.

The J gene is TRBJ1-6, the V gene TRBV30, with 8 positions matching TRBD1. CDR1 is GTSNPN and CDR2 is SVGIG in the germline V gene (reference sequence). Unmatched junction bases numbered 12, after V lost 5 bases and J lost 9 bases. The CDR3 covers 15 residues. The CDR3 nucleotides read TGTGCCTGGGGCCTCCCCGACAGGGGAGGTTCACCCCTCCACTTT. Translation: CAWGLPDRGGSPLHF.